The next 26 T cell receptor beta chains were all read from a single sample in a study of T cell responses to AZD1222 COVID-19 vaccine. Generated by immunoSEQ multiplex PCR, the TCRdb table keeps only in-frame clones and is missing some. Here the sample spans fewer than 200,000 clones, 94% being singletons. The sequencing here drew on peripheral blood, taken 28 days after the second AZD1222 dose. These receptors were obtained from an adult who received the AZD1222 COVID-19 vaccine.

The J gene is TRBJ1-3, the V gene TRBV7-9; D not resolved. This CDR3 is built from 14 residues. In germline, CDR1 is SEHNR, CDR2 FQNEAQ (reference sequence). V was cut by 3 bases and J by 1 base, with 7 bases left in between. CDR3 residues: CASSLSPSGNTIYF. Written as DNA, the CDR3 is TGTGCCAGCAGCTTGAGCCCTTCTGGAAACACCATATATTTT.

This clone was seen a single time. The rearrangement uses TRBV30 and TRBJ1-2; 9 bases align to TRBD1. After removal of 0 bases from V and 7 bases from J, the junction contained 9 bases not matched to a gene. Germline V lookup: CDR1 GTSNPN, CDR2 SVGIG (reference sequence). The CDR3 is 15 amino acids. The CDR3 DNA reads as TGTGCCTGGAGTGTACTGAACAGGGGACAGGGTGGCTACACCTTC. This gives the protein CAWSVLNRGQGGYTF.

This clone was found once. This chain uses TRBV7-9 with TRBJ2-1, with 8 positions matching TRBD2. The CDR3 is 17 residues long. V lost 5 bases, J lost 4 bases, and 13 bases stayed unmatched. Germline-derived CDR1 and CDR2 are SEHNR and FQNEAQ (reference sequence). This CDR3 reads CASSPGGEKREYNEQFF. The CDR3 bases are TGTGCCAGCAGCCCCGGGGGCGAGAAGCGGGAGTACAATGAGCAGTTCTTC.

J is TRBJ2-7 and V is TRBV18, with 7 bases that match TRBD1. This CDR3 contains 15 residues. The ends lost 3 bases at V and 3 bases at J; junction bases unmatched: 8. Germline values: CDR1 KGHSH, CDR2 LQKENI. Here the CDR3 reads CASSPTTGQSYEQYF. DNA for the CDR3: TGTGCCAGCTCACCTACGACGGGACAGAGCTACGAGCAGTACTTC. The whole variable domain, filled in from reference TRBV18 and TRBJ2-7, reads NAGVMQNPRHLVRRRGQEARLRCSPMKGHSHVYWYRQLPEEGLKFMVYLQKENIIDESGMPKERFSAEFPKEGPSILRIQQVVRGDSAAYFCASSPTTGQSYEQYFGPGTRLTVT.

V gene TRBV6-5 combines with J gene TRBJ1-1; TRBD1 is a possible D gene (5 bases). The CDR3 has 15 residues. Germline-derived CDR1 and CDR2 are MNHEY and SVGAGI. V was pared by 6 bases and J by 2 bases, with 16 bases between. The CDR3: CASRTRLGDNTEAFF. CDR3 coding DNA: TGTGCCAGCAGGACTCGCCTAGGGGACAACACTGAAGCTTTCTTT.

The rearrangement links TRBV18 to TRBJ1-1; tentatively, D is TRBD1 (6 bases). The CDR3 covers 12 residues. The V and J ends lost 4 bases and 4 bases respectively, with 7 bases between them. From germline, CDR1 is KGHSH and CDR2 LQKENI. CDR3 amino acids: CASSLQGTEAFF. For the CDR3, the DNA is TGTGCCAGCTCACTACAGGGCACTGAAGCTTTCTTT.

V usage is TRBV6-5 and J usage is TRBJ2-1, with 7 nucleotides matching TRBD2. The V and J ends lost 7 bases and 6 bases, in that order; junction bases with no gene match: 9. CDR3 length equals 14 residues. Germline V gene sequence: CDR1 MNHEY, CDR2 SVGAGI. The CDR3: CASTQYPGGNEQFF. Here the CDR3 DNA reads TGTGCCAGCACACAATACCCGGGGGGCAATGAGCAGTTCTTC.

The CDR3 DNA is TGTGCCAGCAGCTTAGAAGGGGACAGGAACTATGGCTACACCTTC. Protein sequence: CASSLEGDRNYGYTF. This chain links TRBV11-2 with TRBJ1-2; 8 positions match TRBD1. CDR3 size: 15 residues. V was clipped by 0 bases and J by 2 bases; unmatched bases: 2. CDR1 is SGHAT, CDR2 FQNNGV, per germline. Full variable domain (missing parts from reference TRBV11-2 and TRBJ1-2): EAGVAQSPRYKIIEKRQSVAFWCNPISGHATLYWYQQILGQGPKLLIQFQNNGVVDDSQLPKDRFSAERLKGVDSTLKIQPAKLEDSAVYLCASSLEGDRNYGYTFGSGTRLTVV.

V gene TRBV6-6 combines with J gene TRBJ1-2, with 8 bases aligning to TRBD1. Unmatched junction bases numbered 2, after V lost 7 bases and J lost 4 bases. CDR3 size: 12 residues. The germline CDR1 and CDR2 sequences are MNHNY and SVGAGI (reference sequence). DNA for the CDR3: TGTGCCAGCATGGACAGGGCCTATGGCTACACCTTC. The encoded protein is CASMDRAYGYTF.

The J gene is TRBJ2-3, the V gene TRBV27, with 7 nucleotides matching TRBD2. The CDR3 runs to 14 residues. Germline V gene sequence: CDR1 MNHEY, CDR2 SMNVEV (reference sequence). The ends lost 2 bases at V and 8 bases at J; junction bases unmatched: 7. CDR3 in DNA: TGTGCCAGCAGTTTAAATACTCGGGGGGTTACGCAGTATTTT. Amino acid sequence: CASSLNTRGVTQYF.

In its sample, this clone was seen once. This sequence joins TRBV12-5 and TRBJ1-1; TRBD1 is a possible D gene (6 bases). V lost 6 bases to trimming and J lost 1 base, with 12 bases between them. Germline CDR1 is LGHNT and CDR2 is FRNRAP. The CDR3 contains 14 residues. CDR3 sequence reads: CASGFARGNTEAFF. In DNA, the CDR3 is TGTGCTAGTGGCTTCGCCAGGGGGAACACTGAAGCTTTCTTT.

The chain is built from TRBV28 and TRBJ1-1; tentatively, D is TRBD1 (6 bases). The germline CDR1 and CDR2 sequences are MDHEN and SYDVKM. The V end lost 2 bases, the J end lost 5 bases, and 9 bases lay between the germline ends. The CDR3 is 13 amino acids. CDR3 sequence reads: CASSLGQRTEAFF. DNA for the CDR3: TGTGCCAGCAGTTTAGGACAGCGGACTGAAGCTTTCTTT.

The V call is TRBV27, the J call TRBJ2-7, with TRBD1 matching 8 bases. V gave up 4 bases and J gave up 4 bases; unmatched junction bases: 9. This CDR3 spans 15 amino acids. The germline gives CDR1 MNHEY, CDR2 SMNVEV (reference sequence). DNA of the CDR3: TGTGCCAGCAGTTCTCACGGACAGGGCAATTACGAGCAGTACTTC. Its translation is CASSSHGQGNYEQYF.

This rearrangement joins TRBV19 to TRBJ1-4, with D uncertain. V was cut by 6 bases and J by 8 bases, with 16 bases left in between. The CDR3 is 14 amino acids. Germline-derived CDR1 and CDR2 are LNHDA and SQIVND (reference sequence). This CDR3 is CASRRPGSGEKLFF. The CDR3 DNA sequence: TGTGCCAGTAGACGACCGGGGTCGGGCGAAAAACTGTTTTTT.

This chain uses TRBV7-3 with TRBJ1-1, with D unclear. The ends were cut back, 5 bases at V and 5 bases at J, with 15 bases in the middle. The CDR3 contains 14 residues. Germline loops: CDR1 SGHTA, CDR2 FQGTGA. This CDR3 is CASSPAPEGTEAFF. The CDR3 DNA reads TGTGCCAGCAGCCCGGCACCCGAAGGTACTGAAGCTTTCTTT.

This chain links TRBV6-6 with TRBJ1-4, with 10 bases matching TRBD1. J was trimmed by 4 bases and V by 5 bases; bases with no gene match: 16. In germline, CDR1 is MNHNY, CDR2 SVGAGI (reference sequence). CDR3 length equals 19 residues. CDR3 DNA sequence: TGTGCCAGCAGTCCGGACCCGGGACAGGGGATACCCCTTAATGAAAAACTGTTTTTT. Amino acids: CASSPDPGQGIPLNEKLFF.

This chain joins TRBV7-6 and TRBJ1-5; TRBD1 matches at 7 bases. The CDR3 covers 15 residues. Germline assignment: CDR1 SGHVS and CDR2 FNYEAQ. After removal of 4 bases from V and 0 bases from J, the junction contained 3 bases not matched to a gene. CDR3 sequence reads: CASSSGQYSNQPQHF. The DNA of the CDR3 is TGTGCCAGCAGCTCGGGACAGTATAGCAATCAGCCCCAGCATTTT.

This clone came up once. The chain employs TRBV25-1 and TRBJ2-1; TRBD2 agrees at 7 bases. The CDR3 contains 15 residues. With V trimmed by 4 bases and J by 9 bases, 12 bases remained unmatched. CDR1 and CDR2 from the germline V gene are MGHDK and SYGVNS. CDR3 nucleotide sequence: TGTGCCAGCAGTGCGTGGGACTATGTTCGGCGTGAGCAGTTCTTC. Translation: CASSAWDYVRREQFF.

This chain uses TRBV7-9 with TRBJ1-5; maybe TRBD1 (6 bases). Trimming shortened V by 9 bases and J by 5 bases, and 11 bases separated the two germline ends. The CDR3 length is 12 residues. The germline gives CDR1 SEHNR, CDR2 FQNEAQ (reference sequence). CDR3 protein: CASQQGDQPQHF. The CDR3, as DNA: TGTGCCAGTCAACAGGGAGATCAGCCCCAGCATTTT. The variable domain in full, with the rest retrieved from reference TRBV7-9 and TRBJ1-5, is DTGVSQNPRHKITKRGQNVTFRCDPISEHNRLYWYRQTLGQGPEFLTYFQNEAQLEKSRLLSDRFSAERPKGSFSTLEIQRTEQGDSAMYLCASQQGDQPQHFGDGTRLSIL.

The J gene is TRBJ1-6, the V gene TRBV19, with TRBD1 matching over 9 bases. After removal of 6 bases from V and 7 bases from J, the junction contained 7 bases not matched to a gene. CDR1 LNHDA and CDR2 SQIVND come from the germline V gene (reference sequence). The CDR3 extends over 15 amino acids. CDR3 protein: CASSSQGAGNSPLHF. The CDR3 DNA sequence: TGTGCCAGTAGCTCACAGGGGGCGGGGAATTCACCCCTCCACTTT.

The chain has TRBV7-9 and TRBJ2-3; D call uncertain. With 2 bases removed from V and 3 bases from J, the gap between germline ends came to 6 bases. The CDR3 consists of 13 residues. Germline V lookup: CDR1 SEHNR, CDR2 FQNEAQ (reference sequence). CDR3 bases: TGTGCCAGCAGCTTACCCCGGACAGATACGCAGTATTTT. Translated, it gives CASSLPRTDTQYF.

CDR3 loop: CASSQGQGLNSNQPQHF. In nucleotides, the CDR3 is TGTGCCAGCTCACAGGGACAGGGGCTAAATAGCAATCAGCCCCAGCATTTT. The chain couples TRBV18 to TRBJ1-5; 10 bases are shared with TRBD1. Germline values: CDR1 KGHSH, CDR2 LQKENI. CDR3 length: 17 amino acids. Unmatched junction bases numbered 6, after V lost 4 bases and J lost 0 bases.

The chain is built from TRBV27 and TRBJ1-1; weak D call: TRBD1 (6 bases). V lost 5 bases and J lost 3, with 13 bases in between. This CDR3 has 14 residues. Germline lookup yields CDR1 MNHEY and CDR2 SMNVEV (reference sequence). The CDR3: CASSQQGGYTEAFF. The DNA for the CDR3 is TGTGCCAGCAGTCAACAGGGAGGGTACACTGAAGCTTTCTTT.

This chain links TRBV6-5 with TRBJ2-5; D is possibly TRBD2 (6 bases). The CDR3 loop spans 13 amino acids. CDR1 MNHEY and CDR2 SVGAGI come from the germline V gene. The ends were cut back, 7 bases at V and 0 bases at J, with 9 bases in the middle. CDR3 sequence reads: CASTGEYQETQYF. Here the CDR3 DNA reads TGTGCCAGCACGGGGGAGTACCAAGAGACCCAGTACTTC.

Here the CDR3 DNA reads TGTGCCAGCAGCGTAGCAACTAGCGGGGAAGAGACCCAGTACTTC. This encodes CASSVATSGEETQYF. This chain joins TRBV9 and TRBJ2-5, with 10 nucleotides matching TRBD2. The CDR3 consists of 15 residues. V dropped 0 bases and J dropped 3; count of bases not matched to a gene: 2. Germline CDR1 reads SGDLS; CDR2 reads YYNGEE.

The chain links TRBV19 to TRBJ2-1; 9 nucleotides align to TRBD2. CDR3 length: 17 residues. With 0 bases clipped from V and 4 bases from J, the junction kept 7 bases outside the gene matches. Germline CDR1 reads LNHDA; CDR2 reads SQIVND (reference sequence). The CDR3 spells CASSIDRLAGTYNEQFF. The CDR3 bases are TGTGCCAGTAGTATAGATCGGCTAGCGGGAACTTACAATGAGCAGTTCTTC.